This record concerns one T cell receptor beta chain sequence. What it recognizes is unknown. Use of 60 Vbeta and 13 Jbeta primers characterized the PCR. Repertoires were generated with immunoSEQ multiplex PCR, while TCRdb's copy carries only in-frame clones and drops some. The data hold about 160,000 clones, with 60% to 80% observed a single time. With 4 bases clipped from V and 3 bases from J, the junction kept 7 bases outside the gene matches. There are 16 residues in the CDR3. Germline V gene lookup returns CDR1 SGHDT and CDR2 YYEEEE. This sample was taken from a study of cytomegalovirus exposure and HLA in healthy donors. Study-wide results and limits: Cytomegalovirus-associated status was assigned to some 180 TCR beta chains.

The chain is built from TRBV5-6 and TRBJ2-3, with 11 bases aligning to TRBD2. The receptor's source is a man between 60 and 70 years old in good health and CMV-seronegative. Sequencing used PBMCs. CDR3 nucleotide sequence: TGTGCCAGCAGCACGGTAGCGGGGGGGCGGACAGATACGCAGTATTTT. It codes for CASSTVAGGRTDTQYF.